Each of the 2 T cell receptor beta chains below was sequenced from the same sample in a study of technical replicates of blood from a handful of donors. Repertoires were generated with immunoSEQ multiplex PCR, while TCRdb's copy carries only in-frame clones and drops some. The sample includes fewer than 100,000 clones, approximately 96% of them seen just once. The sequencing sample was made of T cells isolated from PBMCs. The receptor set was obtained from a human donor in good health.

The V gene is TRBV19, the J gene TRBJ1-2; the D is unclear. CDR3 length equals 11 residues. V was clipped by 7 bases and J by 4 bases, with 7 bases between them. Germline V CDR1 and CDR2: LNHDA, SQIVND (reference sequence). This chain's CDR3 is CASNSPYGYTF. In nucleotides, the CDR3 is TGTGCCAGTAACAGTCCCTATGGCTACACCTTC. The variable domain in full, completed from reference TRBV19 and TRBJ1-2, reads DGGITQSPKYLFRKEGQNVTLSCEQNLNHDAMYWYRQDPGQGLRLIYYSQIVNDFQKGDIAEGYSVSREKKESFPLTVTSAQKNPTAFYLCASNSPYGYTFGSGTRLTVV.

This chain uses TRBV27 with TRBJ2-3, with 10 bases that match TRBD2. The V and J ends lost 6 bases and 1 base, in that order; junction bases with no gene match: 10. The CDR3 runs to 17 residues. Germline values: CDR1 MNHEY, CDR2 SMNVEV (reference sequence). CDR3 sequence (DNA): TGTGCCAGCAGGTGGAAAGGCCTAGCGGGAGGCACAGATACGCAGTATTTT. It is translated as CASRWKGLAGGTDTQYF.